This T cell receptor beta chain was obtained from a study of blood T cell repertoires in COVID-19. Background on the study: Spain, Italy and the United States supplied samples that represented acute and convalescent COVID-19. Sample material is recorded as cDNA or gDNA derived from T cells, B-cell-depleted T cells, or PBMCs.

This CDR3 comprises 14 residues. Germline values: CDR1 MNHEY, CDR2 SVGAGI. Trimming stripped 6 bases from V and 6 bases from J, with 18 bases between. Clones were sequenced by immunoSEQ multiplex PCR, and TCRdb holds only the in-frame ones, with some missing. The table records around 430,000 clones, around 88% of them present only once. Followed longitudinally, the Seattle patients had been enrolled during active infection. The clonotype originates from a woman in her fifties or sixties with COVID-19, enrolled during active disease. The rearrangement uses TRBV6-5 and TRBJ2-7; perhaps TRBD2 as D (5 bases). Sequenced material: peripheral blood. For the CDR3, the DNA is TGTGCCAGCAGCCACGGACTGGAGATGGGCGAGCAGTACTTC. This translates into CASSHGLEMGEQYF.